The 14 T cell receptor beta chains listed next were all sequenced from one sample in a study of CD8 T cells in Susac syndrome. A quantity of about 0.5 to 1 ug RNA underwent reverse transcription using random hexamers. Using its own MiXCR run on the immunoSEQ multiplex PCR reads, TCRdb lists one record per CDR3 protein. The sample consists of 140,000 or so distinct CDR3 sequences, nearly 97% of them appearing once. Sequencing was performed on CD4+ T cells from PBMCs. These TCRs come from a human donor with Susac syndrome.

This clonotype has a single count. This chain joins TRBV28 and TRBJ1-1, with 7 bases matching TRBD1. The CDR3 runs 13 residues. The V gene end was trimmed by 5 bases and the J gene end by 7 bases; junction bases not matched to a gene: 7. CDR1 MDHEN and CDR2 SYDVKM come from the germline V gene. CDR3 in amino acids: CASSPLDRFEAFF. The DNA for the CDR3 is TGTGCCAGCAGTCCACTGGACAGGTTTGAAGCTTTCTTT. Using reference TRBV28 and TRBJ1-1 for the parts outside the CDR3, the full variable domain is DVKVTQSSRYLVKRTGEKVFLECVQDMDHENMFWYRQDPGLGLRLIYFSYDVKMKEKGDIPEGYSVSREKKERFSLILESASTNQTSMYLCASSPLDRFEAFFGQGTRLTVV.

The V gene is TRBV12-3 or TRBV12-4, the J gene TRBJ1-1, with 10 bases lining up with TRBD1. The CDR3 has 20 amino acids. The J segment lost 1 base and the V segment lost 1 base, leaving 15 bases of the junction unmatched. The CDR3, as DNA: TGTGCCAGCAGTTTAGTGGTGTTGGGACAGGGGCCGTTGAGGAACACTGAAGCTTTCTTT. It specifies CASSLVVLGQGPLRNTEAFF.

The chain employs TRBV15 and TRBJ2-7; the D gene is possibly TRBD2 (5 bases). Trimming left V 1 base short and J 3 bases short, with 7 bases between. The CDR3 length is 13 residues. Per the germline V gene, CDR1 is LNHNV and CDR2 is YYDKDF (reference sequence). CDR3 sequence reads: CATSRGRGYEQYF. Written as DNA, the CDR3 is TGTGCCACCAGCAGAGGACGGGGCTACGAGCAGTACTTC.

The chain is built from TRBV5-6 and TRBJ2-2, with D possibly matching TRBD2 (6 bases). Trimming shortened V by 1 base and J by 5 bases, and 15 bases separated the two germline ends. This CDR3 contains 16 residues. Germline assignment: CDR1 SGHDT and CDR2 YYEEEE. The CDR3 region is CASSLWWDGGTGELFF. The CDR3, as DNA: TGTGCCAGCAGCTTGTGGTGGGACGGAGGGACCGGGGAGCTGTTTTTT.

This chain uses TRBV3-1 with TRBJ2-5; 7 bases agree with TRBD2. This CDR3 comprises 19 residues. The V gene end was trimmed by 0 bases and the J gene end by 3 bases; junction bases not matched to a gene: 16. CDR1 LGHDT and CDR2 YNNKEL come from the germline V gene (reference sequence). CDR3 amino acids: CASSQDRSGLPRKEETQYF. CDR3 nucleotide sequence: TGTGCCAGCAGCCAAGATAGGTCGGGACTACCCCGAAAGGAAGAGACCCAGTACTTC.

The J gene is TRBJ1-1, the V gene TRBV12-3 or TRBV12-4, with D perhaps TRBD1 (5 bases). The CDR3 runs to 12 residues. V was pared by 9 bases and J by 2 bases, with 10 bases between. The CDR3 DNA reads as TGTGCCAGTACCGACAGAAACACTGAAGCTTTCTTT. Protein sequence: CASTDRNTEAFF.

The V and J genes are TRBV7-2 and TRBJ1-5; no clear D. This CDR3 is 14 amino acids long. Per the germline V gene, CDR1 is SGHTA and CDR2 is FQGNSA. V was shortened by 0 bases and J by 9 bases, with 12 bases between the two germline ends. The CDR3 DNA sequence: TGTGCCAGCAGCTTAGCGTGGAGATCGGGGCCCCAGCATTTT. Protein sequence: CASSLAWRSGPQHF.

The chain is built from TRBV24-1 and TRBJ2-1, with TRBD2 matching 10 bases. The CDR3 is 18 amino acids. CDR1 KGHDR and CDR2 SFDVKD come from the germline V gene. Trimming removed 3 bases from V and 9 bases from J; junction bases left unmatched: 16. The CDR3 DNA reads TGTGCCACCAGTGATCACCGCCGGCTAGCGGGAGCCGGGAGTGAGCAGTTCTTC. It specifies CATSDHRRLAGAGSEQFF.

This rearrangement joins TRBV3-1 to TRBJ1-1; no definite D call. The CDR3 length is 14 residues. V gave up 4 bases and J gave up 2 bases, with 11 bases separating them. CDR1 is LGHDT, CDR2 YNNKEL, per germline (reference sequence). Here the CDR3 DNA reads TGTGCCAGCAGCCCAGTCGTGGGCAACACTGAAGCTTTCTTT. It encodes CASSPVVGNTEAFF.

This CDR3 is CASSFSGQETQYF. Here the CDR3 DNA reads TGTGCCAGCAGTTTTTCGGGGCAAGAGACCCAGTACTTC. The V gene is TRBV12-3 or TRBV12-4, the J gene TRBJ2-5; D is possibly TRBD2 (5 bases). The V and J ends lost 3 bases and 2 bases respectively, with 7 bases between them. This CDR3 contains 13 residues.

The chain is built from TRBV6-2 or TRBV6-3 and TRBJ2-5; D is undetermined. Germline CDR1 MNHEY, CDR2 SVGEGT. The CDR3 spans 15 residues. Trimming shortened V by 4 bases and J by 0 bases, and 12 bases separated the two germline ends. As DNA, the CDR3 is TGTGCCAGCAGTTCCGGGTTCCGGTACCAAGAGACCCAGTACTTC. Translated, it gives CASSSGFRYQETQYF.

The chain is built from TRBV20-1 and TRBJ1-5; unclear D gene. The CDR3 has 12 residues. V was cut by 3 bases and J by 4 bases, with 7 bases left in between. Germline CDR1 and CDR2: DFQATT and SNEGSKA (reference sequence). The CDR3 protein is CSASRQNQPQHF. CDR3 coding DNA: TGCAGTGCTAGCAGGCAAAATCAGCCCCAGCATTTT.

This rearrangement joins TRBV10-3 to TRBJ1-1; D call uncertain. The germline CDR1 and CDR2 sequences are ENHRY and SYGVKD. CDR3 size: 14 residues. Trimming stripped 5 bases from V and 2 bases from J, with 12 bases between. The CDR3, as DNA: TGTGCCATCAGTTCCTCGACACTTAACACTGAAGCTTTCTTT. Its protein product is CAISSSTLNTEAFF.

The chain combines TRBV20-1 with TRBJ1-2; D possibly corresponds to TRBD1 (5 bases). V gave up 6 bases and J gave up 7 bases, with 12 bases separating them. The CDR3 covers 11 residues. Germline CDR1 is DFQATT and CDR2 is SNEGSKA (reference sequence). The CDR3 region is CSATPDIGYTF. The DNA of the CDR3 is TGCAGTGCCACGCCGGACATTGGCTACACCTTC.